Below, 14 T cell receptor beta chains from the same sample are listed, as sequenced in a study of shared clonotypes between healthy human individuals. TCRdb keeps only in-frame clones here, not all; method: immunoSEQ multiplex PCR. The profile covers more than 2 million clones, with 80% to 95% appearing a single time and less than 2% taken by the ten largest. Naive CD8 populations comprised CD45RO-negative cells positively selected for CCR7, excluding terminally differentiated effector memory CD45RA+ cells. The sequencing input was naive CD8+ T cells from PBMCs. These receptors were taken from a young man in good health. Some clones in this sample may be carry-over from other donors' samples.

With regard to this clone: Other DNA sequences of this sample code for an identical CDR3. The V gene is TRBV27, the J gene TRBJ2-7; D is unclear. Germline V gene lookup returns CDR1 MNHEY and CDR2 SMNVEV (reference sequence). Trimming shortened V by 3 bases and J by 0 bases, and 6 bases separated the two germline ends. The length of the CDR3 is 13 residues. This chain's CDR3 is CASSLGYSYEQYF. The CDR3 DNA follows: TGTGCCAGCAGTTTGGGATACTCCTACGAGCAGTACTTC.

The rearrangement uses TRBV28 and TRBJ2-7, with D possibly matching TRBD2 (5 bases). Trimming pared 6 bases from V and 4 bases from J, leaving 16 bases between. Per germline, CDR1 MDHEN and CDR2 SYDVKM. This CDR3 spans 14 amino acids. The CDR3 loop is CASSSRAPRYEQYF. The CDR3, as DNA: TGTGCCAGCAGCTCGCGGGCACCCAGATACGAGCAGTACTTC.

As DNA, the CDR3 is TGTGCCAGCAGCCCGGGGACCAGTGAAGGTGGTGCCAAAAACATTCAGTACTTC. Translating gives CASSPGTSEGGAKNIQYF. The chain links TRBV13 to TRBJ2-4; D could derive from TRBD1 or TRBD2 (5 bases each). With 5 bases removed from V and 1 base from J, the gap between germline ends came to 21 bases. CDR1 and CDR2 (germline): PRHDT, FYEKMQ (reference sequence). The CDR3 length is 18 residues.

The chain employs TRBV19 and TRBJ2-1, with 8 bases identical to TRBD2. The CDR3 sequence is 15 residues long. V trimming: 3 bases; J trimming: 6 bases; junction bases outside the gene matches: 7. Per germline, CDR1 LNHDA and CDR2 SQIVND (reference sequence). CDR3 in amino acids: CASSMVGLAGNEQFF. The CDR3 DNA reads TGTGCCAGTAGTATGGTTGGACTAGCAGGCAATGAGCAGTTCTTC.

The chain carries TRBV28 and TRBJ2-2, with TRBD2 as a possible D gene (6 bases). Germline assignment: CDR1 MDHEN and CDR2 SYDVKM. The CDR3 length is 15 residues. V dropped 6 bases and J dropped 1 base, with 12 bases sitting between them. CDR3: CASSPGLLNTGELFF. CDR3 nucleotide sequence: TGTGCCAGCAGCCCGGGACTCCTGAACACCGGGGAGCTGTTTTTT.

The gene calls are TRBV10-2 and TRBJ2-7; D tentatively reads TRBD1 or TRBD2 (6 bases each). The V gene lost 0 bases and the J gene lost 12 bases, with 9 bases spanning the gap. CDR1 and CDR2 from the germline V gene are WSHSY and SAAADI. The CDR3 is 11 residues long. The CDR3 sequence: CASSESRGAYF. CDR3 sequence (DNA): TGCGCCAGCAGTGAGTCGAGGGGGGCGTACTTC.

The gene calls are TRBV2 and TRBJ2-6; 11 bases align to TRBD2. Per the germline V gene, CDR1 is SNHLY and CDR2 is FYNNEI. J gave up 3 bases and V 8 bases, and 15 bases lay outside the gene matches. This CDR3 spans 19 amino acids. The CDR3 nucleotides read TGTGCCAGCCGAGATCCCTTAGCGGGAGGGCCGCTTGGGGCCAACGTCCTGACTTTC. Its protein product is CASRDPLAGGPLGANVLTF.

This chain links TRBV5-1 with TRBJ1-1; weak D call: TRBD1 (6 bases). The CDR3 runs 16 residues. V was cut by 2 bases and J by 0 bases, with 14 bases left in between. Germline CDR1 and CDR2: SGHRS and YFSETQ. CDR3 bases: TGCGCCAGCAGCTTACTGGAGGGGGGCATGAACACTGAAGCTTTCTTT. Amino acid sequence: CASSLLEGGMNTEAFF.

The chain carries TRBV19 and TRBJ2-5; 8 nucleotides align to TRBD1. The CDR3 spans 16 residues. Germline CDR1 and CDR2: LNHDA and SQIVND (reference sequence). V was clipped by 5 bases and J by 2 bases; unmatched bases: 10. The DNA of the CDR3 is TGTGCCAGTAGTTTCAATGGTTGGACAGGGCAAGAGACCCAGTACTTC. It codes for CASSFNGWTGQETQYF.

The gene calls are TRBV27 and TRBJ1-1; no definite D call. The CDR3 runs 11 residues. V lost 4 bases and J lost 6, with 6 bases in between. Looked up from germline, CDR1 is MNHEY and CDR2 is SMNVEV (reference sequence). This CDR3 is CASSYGPEAFF. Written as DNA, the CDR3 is TGTGCCAGCAGTTACGGACCTGAAGCTTTCTTT.

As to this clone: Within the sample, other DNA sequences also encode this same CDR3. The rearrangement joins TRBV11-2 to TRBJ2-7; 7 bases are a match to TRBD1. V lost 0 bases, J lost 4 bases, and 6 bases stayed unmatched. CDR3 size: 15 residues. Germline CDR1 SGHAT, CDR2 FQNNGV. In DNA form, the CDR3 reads TGTGCCAGCAGCTTAGATAGGGACAGACTGTACGAGCAGTACTTC. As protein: CASSLDRDRLYEQYF.

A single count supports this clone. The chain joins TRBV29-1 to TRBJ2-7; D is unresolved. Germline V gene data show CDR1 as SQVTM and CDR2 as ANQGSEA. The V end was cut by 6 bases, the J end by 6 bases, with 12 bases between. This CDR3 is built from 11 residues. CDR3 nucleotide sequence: TGCAGCGTCACGATGGGCCCCGAGCAGTACTTC. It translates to CSVTMGPEQYF.

CDR3 residues: CASSQEAPWREGLRQFF. CDR3 coding DNA: TGTGCCAGCAGCCAAGAGGCCCCCTGGCGGGAGGGCCTGAGGCAGTTCTTC. The V and J genes are TRBV4-2 and TRBJ2-1; 9 bases agree with TRBD2. This CDR3 has 17 residues. V was clipped by 0 bases and J by 12 bases; unmatched bases: 15. Germline V gene lookup returns CDR1 LGHNA and CDR2 YNFKEQ.

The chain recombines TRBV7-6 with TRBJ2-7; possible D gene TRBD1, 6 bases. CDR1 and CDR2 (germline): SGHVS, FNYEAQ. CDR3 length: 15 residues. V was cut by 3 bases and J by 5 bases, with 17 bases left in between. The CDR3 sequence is CASSFSGATSDEQYF. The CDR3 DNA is TGTGCCAGCAGCTTCTCAGGGGCCACGTCCGACGAGCAGTACTTC.